This TCR beta chain was sequenced for a study of OX40 agonist ivuxolimab in advanced cancers. At the level of the study: Patients treated during dose escalation were battling hepatocellular carcinoma, melanoma, renal cell or head and neck cancer.

This clone was picked up a small number of times. The CDR3 runs to 13 residues. Germline V CDR1 and CDR2: SGHVS, FQNEAQ. V was shortened by 1 base and J by 9 bases, with 10 bases between the two germline ends. This table comes from immunoSEQ multiplex PCR, and its TCRdb copy is limited to in-frame clones, with some not included. The table lists about 14,000 clones, approximately 77% of them singletons. The chain uses TRBV7-8 and TRBJ2-1; D might be TRBD1 or TRBD2, each matching 6 bases. The origin of this receptor is an adult with an advanced solid tumor such as melanoma, head and neck, liver or kidney cancer. Sequencing was performed on CD4+ or CD8+ T cells sorted from blood, taken in a trial of the OX40 agonist ivuxolimab. In DNA form, the CDR3 reads TGTGCCAGCAGCTTAGTTTGGGGGGCTGAGCAGTTCTTC. Its protein product is CASSLVWGAEQFF.